This TCR beta chain appears in the sequencing data of a study of a mutant IDH1 vaccine in newly diagnosed glioma. Study-wide background: Treated patients comprised about 60% males and about 40% females, mean age about 43 years. Former treatment meant radiotherapy, temozolomide, or both; the majority had gotten both. Week 35 was assigned to visit V12, and week 47 was assigned to visit V13.

Sequencing was performed with immunoSEQ multiplex PCR; in TCRdb, only in-frame clones are kept and a portion is missing. The data show roughly 60,000 clones, about four fifths seen once. As for this clone: As yet, its antigen is unknown.

CDR1 and CDR2 from the germline V gene are SGHTA and FQGNSA. The CDR3 is made up of 14 amino acids. Trimming removed 5 bases at V and 9 bases at J, with 17 bases between. Time point specified: week 35, safety follow-up. Vaccinated patients received 300 ug of mutant IDH1 20-mer peptide per dose, with topical imiquimod. The TCR sequence derives from a man between 40 and 49 years old with glioma. V usage is TRBV7-2 and J usage is TRBJ2-1; no clear D gene. The sample consisted of PBMCs, taken from a glioma patient whose treatment included an IDH1 peptide vaccine. The CDR3, as DNA: TGTGCCAGCAGCCCGTCCCAGACCGTCGGTGAGCAGTTCTTC. Translated: CASSPSQTVGEQFF.